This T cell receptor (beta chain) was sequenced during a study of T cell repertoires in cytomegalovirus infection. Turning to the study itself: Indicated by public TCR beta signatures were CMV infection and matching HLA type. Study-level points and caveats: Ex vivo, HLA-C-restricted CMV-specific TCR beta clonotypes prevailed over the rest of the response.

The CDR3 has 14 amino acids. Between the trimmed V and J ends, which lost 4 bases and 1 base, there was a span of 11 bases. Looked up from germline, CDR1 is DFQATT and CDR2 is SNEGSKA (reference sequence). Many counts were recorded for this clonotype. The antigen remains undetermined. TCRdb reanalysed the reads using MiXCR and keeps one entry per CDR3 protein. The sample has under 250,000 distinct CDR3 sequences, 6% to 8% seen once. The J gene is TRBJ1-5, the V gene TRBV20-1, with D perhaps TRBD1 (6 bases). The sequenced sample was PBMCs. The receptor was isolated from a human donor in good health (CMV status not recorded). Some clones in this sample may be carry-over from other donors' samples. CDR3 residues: CSATDRPSNQPQHF. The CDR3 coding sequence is TGCAGTGCTACCGACAGGCCAAGCAATCAGCCCCAGCATTTT.